The source of this TCR beta chain is a study of CD8+ T cells in alopecia areata. As for the study in general: Treated patients received oral tofacitinib, 5 to 10 mg twice daily. Overall study results and limits: Tofacitinib yielded significantly lower scalp clonality and fewer expanded CD8+ clones among the top 100.

In regard to this clone: What it binds is not known.

RNA extraction was followed by reverse transcription into cDNA, which acted as the sequencing template. TCRdb's table, derived via immunoSEQ multiplex PCR, lists solely in-frame clones and lacks some. The profile shows about 76,000 clones, approximately 70% of them singletons. Germline V gene lookup returns CDR1 ENHRY and CDR2 SYGVKD. Trimming cost V 0 bases and J 0 bases; bases outside gene matches: 7. The CDR3 contains 18 residues. The sample's treatment: oral pan-JAK inhibitor, 5-10 mg twice daily. Alopecia areata patients provided lesional scalp punch biopsies and peripheral blood, both collected for the study.

Sequenced material: CD8+ T cells sorted from blood, taken at week 24, from a patient treated with tofacitinib. The source is a human donor with alopecia areata. The chain employs TRBV10-3 and TRBJ2-3; 9 bases match TRBD1. The CDR3 reads CAISESAGTGSSTDTQYF. In DNA form, the CDR3 reads TGTGCCATCAGTGAGTCTGCTGGGACAGGGTCTAGCACAGATACGCAGTATTTT.